This T cell receptor (beta chain) was captured in a study of response to subunit inactivated influenza vaccine. Study observations and caveats: That few new T cells are recruited by each seasonal influenza vaccination was the authors' suggestion.

This clonotype was picked up many times. The antigen is unknown. TCRdb re-analysed the RT-PCR reads in MiXCR, keeping a single row per CDR3 protein. The profile shows under 200,000 distinct CDR3 sequences, roughly a tenth of them singletons. This CDR3 is 13 amino acids long. V lost 6 bases and J lost 11; bases outside the gene matches: 11. The sequence came from a man between 50 and 59 years old who received an inactivated influenza vaccine. Sequencing used non-naive T cells sorted from PBMCs, obtained around seven weeks after vaccination. The rearrangement joins TRBV12-3 or TRBV12-4 to TRBJ1-1; 8 bases map to TRBD1. CDR3 nucleotides: TGTGCCAGCAGCCCTCGGGACAGGAGGCATGCTTTCTTT. Translation: CASSPRDRRHAFF.